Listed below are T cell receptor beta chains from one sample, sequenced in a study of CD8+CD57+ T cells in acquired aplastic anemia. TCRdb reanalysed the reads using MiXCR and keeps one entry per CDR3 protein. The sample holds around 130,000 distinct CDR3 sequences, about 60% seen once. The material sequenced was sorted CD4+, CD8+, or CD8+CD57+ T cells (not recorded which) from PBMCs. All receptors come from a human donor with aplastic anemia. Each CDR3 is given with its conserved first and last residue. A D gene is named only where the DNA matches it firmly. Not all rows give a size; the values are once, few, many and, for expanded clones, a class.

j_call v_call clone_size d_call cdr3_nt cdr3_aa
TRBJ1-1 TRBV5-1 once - TGCGCCAGCAGTTCCGGGCTTTCGAACACTGAAGCTTTCTTT CASSSGLSNTEAFF
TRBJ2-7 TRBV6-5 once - TGTGCCAGCAGTTACTCGACCTTGACAGCCTACGAGCAGTACTTC CASSYSTLTAYEQYF
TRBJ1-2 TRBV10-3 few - TGTGCCATCAGGTTCACGGGTGGAAGAGGCTACACCTTC CAIRFTGGRGYTF
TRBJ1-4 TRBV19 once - TGTGCCAGTAGTTCCCCGACAGGTTGGCGTGAAAAACTGTTTTTT CASSSPTGWREKLFF
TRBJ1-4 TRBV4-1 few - TGCGCCAGCAGCCAAGTTTGGGGACAACCCAATGAAAAACTGTTTTTT CASSQVWGQPNEKLFF
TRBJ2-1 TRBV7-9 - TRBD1 TGTGCCAGCAGATCGACAGGGTCTGATGAGCAGTTCTTC CASRSTGSDEQFF
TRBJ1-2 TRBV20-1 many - TGCAGTGCTAGCAAGAAAAATGAGCGGGGCTACACCTTC CSASKKNERGYTF
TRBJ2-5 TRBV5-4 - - TGTGCCAGCAGCTTAGCTAAACAGACCCAGTACTTC CASSLAKQTQYF
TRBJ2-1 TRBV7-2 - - TGTGCCAGCAGCCTGACGACCAGAAGTGAGCAGTTCTTC CASSLTTRSEQFF
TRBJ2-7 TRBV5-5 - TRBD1 TGTGCCAGCAGCTTGACCAGGGGGAGCTCCTACGAGCAGTACTTC CASSLTRGSSYEQYF